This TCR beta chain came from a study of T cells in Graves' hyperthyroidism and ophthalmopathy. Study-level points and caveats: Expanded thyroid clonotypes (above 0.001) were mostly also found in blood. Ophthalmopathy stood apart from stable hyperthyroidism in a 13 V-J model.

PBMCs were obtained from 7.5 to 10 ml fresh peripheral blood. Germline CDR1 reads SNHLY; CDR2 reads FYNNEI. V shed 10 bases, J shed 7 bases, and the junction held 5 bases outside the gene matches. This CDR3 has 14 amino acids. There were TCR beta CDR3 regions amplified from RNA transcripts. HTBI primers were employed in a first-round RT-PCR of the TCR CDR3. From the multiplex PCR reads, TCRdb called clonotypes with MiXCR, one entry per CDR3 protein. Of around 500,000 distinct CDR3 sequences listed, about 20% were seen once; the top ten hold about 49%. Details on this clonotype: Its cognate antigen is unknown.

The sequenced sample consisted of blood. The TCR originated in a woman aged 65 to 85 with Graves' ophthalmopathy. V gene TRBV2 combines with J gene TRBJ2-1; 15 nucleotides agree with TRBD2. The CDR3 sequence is CATKGLAGGNEQFF. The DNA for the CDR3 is TGTGCCACCAAGGGACTAGCGGGAGGAAATGAGCAGTTCTTC.